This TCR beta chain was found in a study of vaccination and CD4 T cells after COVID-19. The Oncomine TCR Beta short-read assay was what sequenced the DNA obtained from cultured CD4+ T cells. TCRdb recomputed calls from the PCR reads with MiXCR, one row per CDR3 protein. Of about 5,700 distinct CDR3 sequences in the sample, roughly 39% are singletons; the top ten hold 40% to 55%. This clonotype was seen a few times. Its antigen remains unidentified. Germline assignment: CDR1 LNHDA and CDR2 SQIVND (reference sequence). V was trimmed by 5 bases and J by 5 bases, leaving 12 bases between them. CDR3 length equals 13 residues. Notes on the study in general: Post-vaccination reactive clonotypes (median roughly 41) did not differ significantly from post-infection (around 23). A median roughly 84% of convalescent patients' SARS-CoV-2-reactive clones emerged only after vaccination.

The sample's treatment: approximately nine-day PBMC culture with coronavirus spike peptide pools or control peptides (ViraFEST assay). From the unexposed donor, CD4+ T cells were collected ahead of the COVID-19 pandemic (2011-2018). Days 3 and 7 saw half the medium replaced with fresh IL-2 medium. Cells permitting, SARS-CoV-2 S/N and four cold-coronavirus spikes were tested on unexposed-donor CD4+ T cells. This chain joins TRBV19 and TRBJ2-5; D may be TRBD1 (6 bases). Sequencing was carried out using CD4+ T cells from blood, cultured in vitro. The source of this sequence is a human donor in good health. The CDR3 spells CASSQQGGETQYF. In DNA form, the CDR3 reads TGTGCCAGTAGTCAACAGGGTGGGGAGACCCAGTACTTC.